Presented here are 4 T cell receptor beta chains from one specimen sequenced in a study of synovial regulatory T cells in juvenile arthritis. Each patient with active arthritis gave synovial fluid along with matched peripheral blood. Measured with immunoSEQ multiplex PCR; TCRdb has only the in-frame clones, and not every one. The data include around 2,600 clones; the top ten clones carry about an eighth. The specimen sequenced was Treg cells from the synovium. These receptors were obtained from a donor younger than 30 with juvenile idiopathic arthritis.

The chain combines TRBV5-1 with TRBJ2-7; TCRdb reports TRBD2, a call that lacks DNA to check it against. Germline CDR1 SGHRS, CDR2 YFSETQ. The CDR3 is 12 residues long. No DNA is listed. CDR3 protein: CASSLDRDEQYF.

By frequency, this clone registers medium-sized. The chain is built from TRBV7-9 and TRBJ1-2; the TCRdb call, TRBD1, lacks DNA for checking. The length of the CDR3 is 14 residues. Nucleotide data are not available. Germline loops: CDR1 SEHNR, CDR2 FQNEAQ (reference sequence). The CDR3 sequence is CASSETGGDGGYTF.

CDR3 in amino acids: CSVFRTSGRLYNEQFF. V usage is TRBV29-1 and J usage is TRBJ2-1; the TCRdb call, TRBD2, lacks DNA for checking. There are 16 residues in the CDR3. DNA is not on record. Germline V gene sequence: CDR1 SQVTM, CDR2 ANQGSEA.

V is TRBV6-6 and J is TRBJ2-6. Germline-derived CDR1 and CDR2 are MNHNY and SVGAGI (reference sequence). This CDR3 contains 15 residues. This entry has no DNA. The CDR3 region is CASSYKDPGANVLTF.